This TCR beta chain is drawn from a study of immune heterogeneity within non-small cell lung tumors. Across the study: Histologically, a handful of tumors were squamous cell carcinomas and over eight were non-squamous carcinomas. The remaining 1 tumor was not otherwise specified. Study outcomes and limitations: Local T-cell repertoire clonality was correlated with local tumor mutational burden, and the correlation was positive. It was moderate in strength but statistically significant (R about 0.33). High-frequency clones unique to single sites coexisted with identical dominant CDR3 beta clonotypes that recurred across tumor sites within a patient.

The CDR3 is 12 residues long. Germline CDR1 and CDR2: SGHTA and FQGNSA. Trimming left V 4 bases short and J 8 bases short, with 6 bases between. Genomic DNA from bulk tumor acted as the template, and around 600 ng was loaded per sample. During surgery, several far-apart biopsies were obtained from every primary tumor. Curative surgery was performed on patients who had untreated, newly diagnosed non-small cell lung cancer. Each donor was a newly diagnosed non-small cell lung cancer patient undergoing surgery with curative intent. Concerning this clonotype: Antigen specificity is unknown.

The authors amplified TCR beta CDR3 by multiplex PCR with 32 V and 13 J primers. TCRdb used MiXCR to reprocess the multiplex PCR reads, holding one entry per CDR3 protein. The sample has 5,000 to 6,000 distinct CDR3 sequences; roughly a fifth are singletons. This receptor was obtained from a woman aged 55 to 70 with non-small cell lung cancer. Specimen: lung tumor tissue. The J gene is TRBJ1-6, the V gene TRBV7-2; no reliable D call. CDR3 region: CASSSIHSPLHF. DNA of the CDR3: TGTGCCAGCAGCTCCATCCATTCACCCCTCCACTTT. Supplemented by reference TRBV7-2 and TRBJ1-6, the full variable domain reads GAGVSQSPSNKVTEKGKDVELRCDPISGHTALYWYRQSLGQGLEFLIYFQGNSAPDKSGLPSDRFSAERTGGSVSTLTIQRTQQEDSAVYLCASSSIHSPLHFGNGTRLTVT.